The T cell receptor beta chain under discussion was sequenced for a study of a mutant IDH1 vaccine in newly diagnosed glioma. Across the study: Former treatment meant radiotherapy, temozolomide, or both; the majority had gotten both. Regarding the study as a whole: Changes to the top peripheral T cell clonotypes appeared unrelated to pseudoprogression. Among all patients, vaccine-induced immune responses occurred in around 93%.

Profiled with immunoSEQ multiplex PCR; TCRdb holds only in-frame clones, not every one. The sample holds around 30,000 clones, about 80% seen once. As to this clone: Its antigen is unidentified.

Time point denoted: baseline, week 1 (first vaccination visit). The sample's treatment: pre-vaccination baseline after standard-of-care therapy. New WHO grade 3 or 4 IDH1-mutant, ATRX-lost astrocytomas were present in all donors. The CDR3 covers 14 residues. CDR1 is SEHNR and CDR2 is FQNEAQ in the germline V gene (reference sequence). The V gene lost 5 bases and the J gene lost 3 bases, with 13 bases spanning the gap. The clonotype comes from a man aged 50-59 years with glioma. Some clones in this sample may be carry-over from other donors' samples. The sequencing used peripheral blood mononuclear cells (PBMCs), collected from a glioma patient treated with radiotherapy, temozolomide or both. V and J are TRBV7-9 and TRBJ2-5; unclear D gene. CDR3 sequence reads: CASSPQVVEETQYF. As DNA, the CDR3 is TGTGCCAGCAGCCCTCAGGTCGTTGAAGAGACCCAGTACTTC.